A single sample is the source of the 26 T cell receptor beta chains below, sequenced in a study of blood T cell repertoires in COVID-19. Clones were sequenced by immunoSEQ multiplex PCR, and TCRdb holds only the in-frame ones, with some missing. The repertoire holds 200,000 to 250,000 clones, roughly four fifths seen once, with 8% to 9% in the top ten. The sample taken for sequencing was peripheral blood. These receptors all come from a woman of 80 years or more with COVID-19, enrolled during active disease.

V gene TRBV5-8 combines with J gene TRBJ1-2, with a weak D call TRBD1 (6 bases). The germline V gene encodes CDR1 SGHTS and CDR2 YDEGEE. Trimming stripped 5 bases from V and 2 bases from J, with 13 bases between. CDR3 length equals 14 residues. The CDR3 spells CASRERGLNYGYTF. For the CDR3, the DNA is TGTGCCAGCAGAGAGAGGGGGTTAAACTATGGCTACACCTTC.

This clone occurred many times. This chain joins TRBV30 and TRBJ2-7; 7 bases line up with TRBD1. There are 15 residues in the CDR3. Germline V CDR1 and CDR2: GTSNPN, SVGIG (reference sequence). The V segment lost 2 bases and the J segment 5 bases; nucleotides outside the gene matches: 12. CDR3 sequence (DNA): TGTGCCTGGAGTCAACAGGGGAATCGGTTTAACGAGCAGTACTTC. Encoded protein: CAWSQQGNRFNEQYF.

This clone came up a few times. This rearrangement joins TRBV3-1 (or the pseudogene TRBV3-2) to TRBJ1-2; 8 bases map to TRBD1. Trimming removed 1 base from V and 14 bases from J; junction bases left unmatched: 6. Germline loops: CDR1 LGHDT, CDR2 YNNKEL (reference sequence). The CDR3 runs 12 residues. The CDR3 DNA is TGTGCCAGCAGCCAAGTCCAGGGGGCGCTGACCTTC. It specifies CASSQVQGALTF.

This chain links TRBV7-9 with TRBJ2-1; possible D gene TRBD2, 6 bases. The V and J ends lost 0 bases and 13 bases respectively, with 16 bases between them. CDR1 is SEHNR and CDR2 is FQNEAQ in the germline V gene (reference sequence). This CDR3 has 14 amino acids. The CDR3 nucleotides are TGTGCCAGCAGCTTAGCGCTTGCGGGATTTAAACAGTTCTTC. Amino acids: CASSLALAGFKQFF. The variable domain in full, with the rest retrieved from reference TRBV7-9 and TRBJ2-1, is DTGVSQNPRHKITKRGQNVTFRCDPISEHNRLYWYRQTLGQGPEFLTYFQNEAQLEKSRLLSDRFSAERPKGSFSTLEIQRTEQGDSAMYLCASSLALAGFKQFFGPGTRLTVL.

The V and J genes are TRBV7-2 and TRBJ1-4; 7 bases agree with TRBD1. This CDR3 has 17 residues. The V gene end was trimmed by 1 base and the J gene end by 7 bases; junction bases not matched to a gene: 12. CDR1 SGHTA and CDR2 FQGNSA come from the germline V gene. The CDR3 sequence is CASSLGAGGSTGEKLFF. In nucleotides, the CDR3 is TGTGCCAGCAGCTTAGGGGCAGGGGGATCCACAGGTGAAAAACTGTTTTTT. The full variable domain, in which reference TRBV7-2 and TRBJ1-4 provide the parts outside the CDR3, is GAGVSQSPSNKVTEKGKDVELRCDPISGHTALYWYRQSLGQGLEFLIYFQGNSAPDKSGLPSDRFSAERTGGSVSTLTIQRTQQEDSAVYLCASSLGAGGSTGEKLFFGSGTQLSVL.

The chain joins TRBV2 to TRBJ1-2; D call uncertain. Germline V gene data show CDR1 as SNHLY and CDR2 as FYNNEI. The CDR3 has 14 residues. Trimming left V 4 bases short and J 4 bases short, with 13 bases between. CDR3 nucleotide sequence: TGTGCCAGCAGTGTCGAGGCGAGCGTCTATGGCTACACCTTC. Translating it yields CASSVEASVYGYTF.

The V call is TRBV28, the J call TRBJ2-3, with TRBD2 matching 7 bases. This CDR3 contains 14 residues. Germline V CDR1 and CDR2: MDHEN, SYDVKM. V lost 2 bases and J lost 6; bases outside the gene matches: 5. CDR3 bases: TGTGCCAGCAGTTTAGCGGGAGTGTCGGATACGCAGTATTTT. This encodes CASSLAGVSDTQYF. Drawing the rest from reference TRBV28 and TRBJ2-3, the complete variable domain is DVKVTQSSRYLVKRTGEKVFLECVQDMDHENMFWYRQDPGLGLRLIYFSYDVKMKEKGDIPEGYSVSREKKERFSLILESASTNQTSMYLCASSLAGVSDTQYFGPGTRLTVL.

The V and J genes are TRBV7-9 and TRBJ2-5; 8 bases map to TRBD2. Germline V gives CDR1 SEHNR, CDR2 FQNEAQ (reference sequence). V gave up 4 bases and J gave up 4 bases; unmatched junction bases: 8. The CDR3 contains 15 residues. The CDR3 bases are TGTGCCAGCAGCTCTACTAGCGGTTATCGAGAGACCCAGTACTTC. Amino acid sequence: CASSSTSGYRETQYF. Looking up the rest from reference TRBV7-9 and TRBJ2-5 gives the full variable domain: DTGVSQNPRHKITKRGQNVTFRCDPISEHNRLYWYRQTLGQGPEFLTYFQNEAQLEKSRLLSDRFSAERPKGSFSTLEIQRTEQGDSAMYLCASSSTSGYRETQYFGPGTRLLVL.

The V and J genes are TRBV7-6 and TRBJ2-7, with 8 bases lining up with TRBD1. Germline assignment: CDR1 SGHVS and CDR2 FNYEAQ. This CDR3 contains 14 residues. The junction had 6 bases not matched to a gene; V was cut back by 5 bases and J by 3 bases. The CDR3: CASSPQGGRYEQYF. The CDR3 bases are TGTGCCAGCAGCCCACAGGGGGGCCGCTACGAGCAGTACTTC.

The chain uses TRBV28 and TRBJ2-1; D ambiguous. The CDR3 is 11 amino acids. The V end was cut by 4 bases, the J end by 8 bases, with 6 bases between. Germline CDR1 reads MDHEN; CDR2 reads SYDVKM. This CDR3 reads CASSSEDEQFF. The CDR3 DNA is TGTGCCAGCAGTTCCGAGGATGAGCAGTTCTTC.

In its sample, this clone was seen many times. This chain uses TRBV11-2 with TRBJ1-2, with D uncertain. The CDR3 consists of 15 residues. Per the germline V gene, CDR1 is SGHAT and CDR2 is FQNNGV. V lost 5 bases and J lost 5, with 18 bases in between. This CDR3 is CASSGMRRENYGYTF. The DNA of the CDR3 is TGTGCCAGCAGCGGGATGAGACGGGAGAATTATGGCTACACCTTC.

This clone was observed once. The rearrangement links TRBV5-4 to TRBJ2-7; possible D gene TRBD2, 5 bases. Trimming took off 2 bases at V and 2 bases at J, with 11 bases between the two ends. The CDR3 consists of 14 residues. CDR1 and CDR2 (germline): SGHNT, YYREEE (reference sequence). CDR3 nucleotide sequence: TGTGCCAGCAGCTTTGGCGGGTCAACCTACGAGCAGTACTTC. Its protein is CASSFGGSTYEQYF. The variable domain in full, with the rest retrieved from reference TRBV5-4 and TRBJ2-7, is ETGVTQSPTHLIKTRGQQVTLRCSSQSGHNTVSWYQQALGQGPQFIFQYYREEENGRGNFPPRFSGLQFPNYSSELNVNALELDDSALYLCASSFGGSTYEQYFGPGTRLTVT.

The chain joins TRBV6-2 or TRBV6-3 to TRBJ2-2, with 8 bases fitting TRBD2. This CDR3 is built from 17 residues. Germline V lookup: CDR1 MNHEY, CDR2 SVGEGT. Trimming cost V 6 bases and J 3 bases; bases outside gene matches: 12. CDR3 DNA: TGTGCCAGCAGCGACCCCGGGACTAGAGACGACACCGGGGAGCTGTTTTTT. It yields the protein CASSDPGTRDDTGELFF.

The chain has TRBV6-5 and TRBJ2-3, with D perhaps matching TRBD2 (6 bases). This CDR3 has 14 residues. Germline V lookup: CDR1 MNHEY, CDR2 SVGAGI. Trimming stripped 7 bases from V and 2 bases from J, with 13 bases between. CDR3 protein: CASTETRSTDTQYF. CDR3 in DNA: TGTGCCAGCACCGAGACTAGATCCACAGATACGCAGTATTTT.

This chain joins TRBV7-2 and TRBJ1-1; D possibly corresponds to TRBD1 (5 bases). Trimming took 0 bases from V and 4 from J, leaving 9 bases between them. Germline assignment: CDR1 SGHTA and CDR2 FQGNSA. This CDR3 is built from 14 residues. In DNA form, the CDR3 reads TGTGCCAGCAGCTTAGCGCTCGGGGGCACTGAAGCTTTCTTT. It specifies CASSLALGGTEAFF.

This chain connects TRBV19 to TRBJ1-1, with 7 bases fitting TRBD1. With V trimmed by 8 bases and J by 0 bases, 9 bases remained unmatched. This CDR3 has 15 residues. Per the germline V gene, CDR1 is LNHDA and CDR2 is SQIVND (reference sequence). CDR3 residues: CASHAGRGMNTEAFF. The CDR3 nucleotides are TGTGCCAGTCACGCCGGCAGGGGGATGAACACTGAAGCTTTCTTT.

The rearrangement uses TRBV4-1 and TRBJ1-2, with 9 positions matching TRBD1. Germline-derived CDR1 and CDR2 are MGHRA and YSYEKL. The junction had 5 bases not matched to a gene; V was cut back by 5 bases and J by 4 bases. This CDR3 contains 14 residues. The CDR3 sequence is CASSIQGAPYGYTF. The CDR3 DNA reads TGCGCCAGCAGCATACAGGGGGCCCCCTATGGCTACACCTTC.

The chain couples TRBV5-4 to TRBJ1-1; TRBD1 matches at 8 bases. Germline V gene data show CDR1 as SGHNT and CDR2 as YYREEE (reference sequence). Trimming took 4 bases from V and 1 from J; bases not matched to a gene: 3. The CDR3 spans 14 residues. The CDR3 reads CASSGQGTNTEAFF. CDR3 nucleotides: TGTGCCAGCAGCGGACAGGGAACGAACACTGAAGCTTTCTTT.

This clone was picked up one time. This rearrangement joins TRBV18 to TRBJ2-3, with D possibly TRBD2 on 6 matching bases. Germline V lookup: CDR1 KGHSH, CDR2 LQKENI. This CDR3 has 15 residues. Deletions cut 2 bases from V and 4 bases from J, with 13 bases between. CDR3 loop: CASSPRLANADTQYF. In DNA, the CDR3 is TGTGCCAGCTCACCAAGGCTAGCGAACGCAGATACGCAGTATTTT.

Of note for this clone: Other DNA sequences of this sample code for an identical CDR3. The rearrangement joins TRBV27 to TRBJ1-3, with D maybe TRBD1 (5 bases). Germline lookup yields CDR1 MNHEY and CDR2 SMNVEV (reference sequence). CDR3 length equals 14 residues. V was trimmed by 3 bases and J by 2 bases, leaving 8 bases between them. Here the CDR3 reads CASSLSGTGNTIYF. In DNA form, the CDR3 reads TGTGCCAGCAGTTTGTCAGGGACTGGAAACACCATATATTTT.

The count of this clone is one. The chain links TRBV19 to TRBJ1-4; D might be TRBD1 (6 bases). V was shortened by 7 bases and J by 4 bases, with 13 bases between the two germline ends. The germline V gene has CDR1 LNHDA and CDR2 SQIVND (reference sequence). The CDR3 has 14 amino acids. The DNA of the CDR3 is TGTGCCAGTAAAGTATCGGGACATAATGAAAAACTGTTTTTT. Translated: CASKVSGHNEKLFF.

V usage is TRBV7-9 and J usage is TRBJ1-4; 12 bases are a match to TRBD1. V lost 5 bases to trimming and J lost 13 bases; unmatched junction nucleotides: 11. Germline V lookup: CDR1 SEHNR, CDR2 FQNEAQ (reference sequence). This CDR3 comprises 15 residues. Here the CDR3 DNA reads TGTGCCAGCAGCGTACCGGGACAGGGGGCCCCAAGACTGTTTTTT. Protein product: CASSVPGQGAPRLFF. Complete variable domain (other parts from reference TRBV7-9 and TRBJ1-4): DTGVSQNPRHKITKRGQNVTFRCDPISEHNRLYWYRQTLGQGPEFLTYFQNEAQLEKSRLLSDRFSAERPKGSFSTLEIQRTEQGDSAMYLCASSVPGQGAPRLFFGSGTQLSVL.

The chain links TRBV10-3 to TRBJ1-5; 10 bases match TRBD1. The CDR3 loop spans 15 amino acids. CDR1 is ENHRY, CDR2 SYGVKD, per germline. The V segment lost 10 bases and the J segment 5 bases; nucleotides outside the gene matches: 11. CDR3 in DNA: TGTGCCACCTCTCCCGGGACAGGGGCGGATCAGCCCCAGCATTTT. It yields the protein CATSPGTGADQPQHF.

The V gene is TRBV11-2, the J gene TRBJ2-7; a weak D match, TRBD1 (5 bases). The CDR3 loop spans 14 amino acids. Per the germline V gene, CDR1 is SGHAT and CDR2 is FQNNGV. V was shortened by 4 bases and J by 6 bases, with 16 bases between the two germline ends. The CDR3 sequence: CASSSSWTYREQYF. The DNA for the CDR3 is TGTGCCAGCAGCTCGAGCTGGACATACCGCGAGCAGTACTTC.

There are a few counts of this clone. The chain carries TRBV7-6 and TRBJ1-6, with D possibly TRBD1 on 6 matching bases. Trimming pared 4 bases from V and 8 bases from J, leaving 18 bases between. From germline, CDR1 is SGHVS and CDR2 FNYEAQ. The CDR3 has 16 amino acids. CDR3 in DNA: TGTGCCAGCAGCTCCAAACCGGGGGGGCAGGATTCACCCCTCCACTTT. It encodes CASSSKPGGQDSPLHF.

This clone occurred a few times. Other DNA sequences from this sample encode an identical CDR3 as well. The chain has TRBV18 and TRBJ1-5, with a weak D call TRBD1 (5 bases). The CDR3 is 14 amino acids. Germline loops: CDR1 KGHSH, CDR2 LQKENI. Deletions cut 0 bases from V and 4 bases from J, with 7 bases between. CDR3 loop: CASSPPGGNQPQHF. The CDR3 bases are TGTGCCAGCTCACCACCGGGGGGGAATCAGCCCCAGCATTTT.